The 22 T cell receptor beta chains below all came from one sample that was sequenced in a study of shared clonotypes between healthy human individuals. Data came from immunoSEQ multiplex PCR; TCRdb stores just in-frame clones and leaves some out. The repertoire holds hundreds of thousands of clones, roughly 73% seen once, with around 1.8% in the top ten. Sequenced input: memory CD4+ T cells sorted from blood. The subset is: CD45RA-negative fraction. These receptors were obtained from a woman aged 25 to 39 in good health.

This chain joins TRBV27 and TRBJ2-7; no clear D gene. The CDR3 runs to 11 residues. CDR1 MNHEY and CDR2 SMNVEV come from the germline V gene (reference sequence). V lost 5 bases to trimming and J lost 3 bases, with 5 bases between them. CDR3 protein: CASSQNYEQYF. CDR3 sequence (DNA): TGTGCCAGCAGTCAGAACTACGAGCAGTACTTC.

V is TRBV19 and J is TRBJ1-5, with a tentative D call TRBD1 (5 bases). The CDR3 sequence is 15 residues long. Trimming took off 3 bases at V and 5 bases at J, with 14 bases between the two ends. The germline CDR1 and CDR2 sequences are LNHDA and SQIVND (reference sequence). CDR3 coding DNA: TGTGCCAGTAGTATCTCGGGGGGGGGTTATCAGCCCCAGCATTTT. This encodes CASSISGGGYQPQHF.

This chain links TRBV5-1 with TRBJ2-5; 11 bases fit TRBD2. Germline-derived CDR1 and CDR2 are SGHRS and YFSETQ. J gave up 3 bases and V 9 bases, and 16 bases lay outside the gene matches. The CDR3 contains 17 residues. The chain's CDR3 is CAIRLAGILERKETQYF. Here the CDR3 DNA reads TGCGCCATCAGACTAGCGGGAATTTTGGAACGGAAAGAGACCCAGTACTTC.

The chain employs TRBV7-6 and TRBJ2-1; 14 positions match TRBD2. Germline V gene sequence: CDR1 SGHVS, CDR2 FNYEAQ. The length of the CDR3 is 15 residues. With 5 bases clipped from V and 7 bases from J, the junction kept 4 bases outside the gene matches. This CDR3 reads CASSRTSGRYNEQFF. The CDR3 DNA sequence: TGTGCCAGCAGCCGGACTAGCGGGAGGTATAATGAGCAGTTCTTC.

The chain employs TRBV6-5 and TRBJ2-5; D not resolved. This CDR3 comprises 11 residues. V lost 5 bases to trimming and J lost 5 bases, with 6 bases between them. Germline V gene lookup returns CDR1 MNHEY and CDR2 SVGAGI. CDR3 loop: CASSPLETQYF. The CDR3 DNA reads TGTGCCAGCAGTCCCTTGGAGACCCAGTACTTC.

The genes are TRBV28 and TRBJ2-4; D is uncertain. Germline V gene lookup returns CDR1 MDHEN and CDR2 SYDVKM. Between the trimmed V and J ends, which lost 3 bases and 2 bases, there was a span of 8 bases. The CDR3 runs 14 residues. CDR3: CASSFTVTKNIQYF. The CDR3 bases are TGTGCCAGCAGTTTTACAGTCACCAAAAACATTCAGTACTTC.

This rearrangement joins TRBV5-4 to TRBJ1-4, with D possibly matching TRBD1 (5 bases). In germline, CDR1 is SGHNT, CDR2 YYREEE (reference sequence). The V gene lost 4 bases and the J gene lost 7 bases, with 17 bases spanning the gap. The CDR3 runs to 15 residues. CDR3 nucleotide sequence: TGTGCCAGCAGCAGAGGCAGGGCCACAGTTGAAAAACTGTTTTTT. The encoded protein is CASSRGRATVEKLFF.

The CDR3 region is CASSYGELFF. The CDR3 DNA reads TGTGCCAGCAGCTACGGGGAGCTGTTTTTT. The V call is TRBV25-1, the J call TRBJ2-2; D not resolved. Looked up from germline, CDR1 is MGHDK and CDR2 is SYGVNS. The CDR3 sequence is 10 residues long. V was trimmed by 6 bases and J by 7 bases, leaving 3 bases between them.

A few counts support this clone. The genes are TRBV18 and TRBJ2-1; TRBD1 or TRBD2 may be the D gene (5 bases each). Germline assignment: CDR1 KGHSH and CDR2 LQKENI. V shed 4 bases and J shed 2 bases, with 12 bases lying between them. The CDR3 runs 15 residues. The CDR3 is CASSLSGQTYNEQFF. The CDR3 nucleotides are TGTGCCAGCTCACTATCGGGGCAAACCTACAATGAGCAGTTCTTC.

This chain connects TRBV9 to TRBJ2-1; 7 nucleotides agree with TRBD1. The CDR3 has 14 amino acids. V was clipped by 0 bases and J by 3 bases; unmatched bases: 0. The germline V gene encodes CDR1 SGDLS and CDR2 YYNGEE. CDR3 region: CASSVGDSYNEQFF. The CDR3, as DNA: TGTGCCAGCAGCGTAGGGGACAGCTACAATGAGCAGTTCTTC.

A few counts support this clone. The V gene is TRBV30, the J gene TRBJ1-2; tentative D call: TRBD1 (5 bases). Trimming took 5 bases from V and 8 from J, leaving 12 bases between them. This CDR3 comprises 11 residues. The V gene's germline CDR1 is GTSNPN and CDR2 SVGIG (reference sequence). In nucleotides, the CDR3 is TGTGCCTGGGGCAGGGCGGTAGGCTACACCTTC. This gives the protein CAWGRAVGYTF. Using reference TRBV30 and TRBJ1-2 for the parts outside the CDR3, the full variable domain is SQTIHQWPATLVQPVGSPLSLECTVEGTSNPNLYWYRQAAGRGLQLLFYSVGIGQISSEVPQNLSASRPQDRQFILSSKKLLLSDSGFYLCAWGRAVGYTFGSGTRLTVV.

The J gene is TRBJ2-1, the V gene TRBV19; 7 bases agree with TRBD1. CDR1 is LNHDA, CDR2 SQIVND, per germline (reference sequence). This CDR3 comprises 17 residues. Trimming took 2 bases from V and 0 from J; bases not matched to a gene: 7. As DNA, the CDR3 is TGTGCCAGTAGTATAAGACAGGGCCAAAGCTCCTACAATGAGCAGTTCTTC. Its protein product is CASSIRQGQSSYNEQFF.

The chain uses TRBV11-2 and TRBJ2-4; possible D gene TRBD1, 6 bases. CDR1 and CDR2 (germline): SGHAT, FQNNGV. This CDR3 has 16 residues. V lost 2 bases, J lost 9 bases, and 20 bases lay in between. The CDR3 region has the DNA TGTGCCAGCAGCTTATCACAGGGACCAAAACTAGGCATTCAGTACTTC. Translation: CASSLSQGPKLGIQYF.

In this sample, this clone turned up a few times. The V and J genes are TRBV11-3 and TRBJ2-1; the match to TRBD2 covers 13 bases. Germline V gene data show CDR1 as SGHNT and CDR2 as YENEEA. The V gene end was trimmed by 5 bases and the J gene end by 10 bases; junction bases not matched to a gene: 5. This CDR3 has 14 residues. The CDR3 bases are TGTGCCAGCAGCCAACGGACTAGCGGGAGCGAGCAGTTCTTC. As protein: CASSQRTSGSEQFF.

CDR3 DNA sequence: TGTGCCAGCAGCGTAGGGGGGACAGATGTTCAGCCCCAGCATTTT. Amino acid sequence: CASSVGGTDVQPQHF. V usage is TRBV9 and J usage is TRBJ1-5, with 7 bases that match TRBD1. J gave up 6 bases and V 0 bases, and 6 bases lay outside the gene matches. CDR3 length: 15 residues. CDR1 is SGDLS and CDR2 is YYNGEE in the germline V gene.

The CDR3 nucleotides read TGTGCCAGCAGCCAAGCGGCGGCTAGCGGGAACTCATACGAGCAGTACTTC. It encodes CASSQAAASGNSYEQYF. The rearrangement uses TRBV4-2 and TRBJ2-7, with 9 bases identical to TRBD2. The CDR3 extends over 17 amino acids. V lost 1 base, J lost 4 bases, and 11 bases stayed unmatched. Per germline, CDR1 LGHNA and CDR2 YNFKEQ.

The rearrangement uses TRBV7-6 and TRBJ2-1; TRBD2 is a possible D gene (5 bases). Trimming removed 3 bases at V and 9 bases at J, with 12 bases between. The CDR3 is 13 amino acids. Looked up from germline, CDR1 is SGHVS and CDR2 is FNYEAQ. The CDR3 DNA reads TGTGCCAGCAGCTTGACACGACGGGGTGAGCAGTTCTTC. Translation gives CASSLTRRGEQFF.

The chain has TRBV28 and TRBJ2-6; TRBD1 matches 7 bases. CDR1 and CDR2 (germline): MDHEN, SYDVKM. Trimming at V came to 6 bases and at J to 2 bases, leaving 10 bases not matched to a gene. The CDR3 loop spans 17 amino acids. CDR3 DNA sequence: TGTGCCAGCAGCAAACCGACAGGGACAGCTGGGGCCAACGTCCTGACTTTC. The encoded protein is CASSKPTGTAGANVLTF.

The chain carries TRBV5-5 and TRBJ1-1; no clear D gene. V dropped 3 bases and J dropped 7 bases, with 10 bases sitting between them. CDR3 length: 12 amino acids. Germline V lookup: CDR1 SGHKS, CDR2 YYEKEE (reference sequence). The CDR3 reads CASSSGNYEAFF. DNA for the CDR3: TGTGCCAGCAGCTCCGGGAATTATGAAGCTTTCTTT.

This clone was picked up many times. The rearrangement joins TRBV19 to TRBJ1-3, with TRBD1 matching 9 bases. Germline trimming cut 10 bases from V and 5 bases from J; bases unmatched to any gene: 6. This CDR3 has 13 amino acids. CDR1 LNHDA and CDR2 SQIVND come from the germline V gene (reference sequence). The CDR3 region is CATAGQGRNTIYF. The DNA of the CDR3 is TGTGCCACTGCGGGACAGGGACGAAACACCATATATTTT.

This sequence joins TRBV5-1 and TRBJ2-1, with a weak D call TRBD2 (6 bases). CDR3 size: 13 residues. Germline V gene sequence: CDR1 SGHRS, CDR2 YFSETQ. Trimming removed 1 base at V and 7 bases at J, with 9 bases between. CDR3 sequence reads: CASSLSGDNEQFF. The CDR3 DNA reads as TGCGCCAGCAGCTTGTCGGGGGATAATGAGCAGTTCTTC. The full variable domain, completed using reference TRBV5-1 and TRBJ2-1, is KAGVTQTPRYLIKTRGQQVTLSCSPISGHRSVSWYQQTPGQGLQFLFEYFSETQRNKGNFPGRFSGRQFSNSRSEMNVSTLELGDSALYLCASSLSGDNEQFFGPGTRLTVL.

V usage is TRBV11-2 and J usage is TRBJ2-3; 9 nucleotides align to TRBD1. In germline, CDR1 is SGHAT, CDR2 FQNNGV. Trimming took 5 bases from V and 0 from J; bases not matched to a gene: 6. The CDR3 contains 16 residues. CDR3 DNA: TGTGCCAGCAGCAGGCACGGGACAGGGAGCACAGATACGCAGTATTTT. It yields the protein CASSRHGTGSTDTQYF. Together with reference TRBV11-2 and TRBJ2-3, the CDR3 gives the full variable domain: EAGVAQSPRYKIIEKRQSVAFWCNPISGHATLYWYQQILGQGPKLLIQFQNNGVVDDSQLPKDRFSAERLKGVDSTLKIQPAKLEDSAVYLCASSRHGTGSTDTQYFGPGTRLTVL.